A selection of T cell receptor beta chains follows, all from one sample in a study of shared clonotypes between healthy human individuals. The data were produced by immunoSEQ multiplex PCR, yet TCRdb's version contains in-frame clones alone and is incomplete. The table lists some 1.1 million clones, approximately 80% of them singletons. The specimen was memory CD4+ T cells from PBMCs. These receptors were obtained from a man between 18 and 35 years old in good health. Some clones in this sample may be carry-over from other donors' samples. CDR3s include the opening cysteine and the closing phenylalanine or tryptophan. The D gene is left open where the match is weak. Clone size is given for some rows only: seen once, a few or many times, or a class if the clone is expanded.

length	V	J	size	D	CDR3	DNA
14	TRBV10-2	TRBJ1-5	NA	NA	CASSIGGSNQPQHF	TGCGCCAGCAGCATCGGTGGTAGCAATCAGCCCCAGCATTTT
15	TRBV28	TRBJ2-1	NA	NA	CASRRLAQLYNEQFF	TGTGCCAGCAGGCGGCTGGCCCAACTTTACAATGAGCAGTTCTTC
14	TRBV10-3	TRBJ2-7	NA	TRBD2	CAIGAGTTFYEQYF	TGTGCCATCGGGGCCGGGACTACTTTTTACGAGCAGTACTTC
17	TRBV28	TRBJ2-4	NA	NA	CASSLGGGHLAKNIQYF	TGTGCCAGCAGTCTAGGGGGGGGCCACCTAGCCAAAAACATTCAGTACTTC
17	TRBV28	TRBJ1-5	once	NA	CASSPSLIVYSNQPQHF	TGTGCCAGCAGTCCCTCTCTTATCGTCTATAGCAATCAGCCCCAGCATTTT
15	TRBV7-8	TRBJ2-7	NA	TRBD2	CASSAREESSYEQYF	TGTGCCAGCAGCGCCCGGGAGGAATCCTCCTACGAGCAGTACTTC
12	TRBV5-1	TRBJ2-3	NA	NA	CASSLVSDTQYF	TGCGCCAGCAGCTTGGTGTCAGATACGCAGTATTTT
13	TRBV6-5	TRBJ2-1	NA	NA	CASSYSGTREQFF	TGTGCCAGCAGTTACTCCGGGACGAGAGAGCAGTTCTTC
14	TRBV7-2	TRBJ1-2	NA	TRBD1	CASNSQGADYGYTF	TGTGCCAGCAACTCGCAGGGGGCTGACTATGGCTACACCTTC
17	TRBV5-1	TRBJ2-3	NA	TRBD1	CASSSDETGGSADTQYF	TGCGCCAGCAGCTCCGACGAGACAGGGGGCTCGGCAGATACGCAGTATTTT
11	TRBV27	TRBJ1-1	NA	NA	CASSWTGGWFF	TGTGCCAGCAGTTGGACCGGGGGTTGGTTCTTT